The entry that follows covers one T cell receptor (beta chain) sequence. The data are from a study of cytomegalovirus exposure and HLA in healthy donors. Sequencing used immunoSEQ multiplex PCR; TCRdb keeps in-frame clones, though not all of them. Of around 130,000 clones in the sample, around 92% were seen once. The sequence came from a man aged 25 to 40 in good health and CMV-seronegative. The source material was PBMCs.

CDR3 loop: CATQGRTEAFF. CDR3 bases: TGTGCCACCCAAGGGAGGACTGAAGCTTTCTTT. The chain combines TRBV19 with TRBJ1-1; D is unresolved. Germline V gene sequence: CDR1 LNHDA, CDR2 SQIVND (reference sequence). V was trimmed by 10 bases and J by 5 bases, leaving 11 bases between them. The CDR3 contains 11 residues.